The next 26 T cell receptor beta chains were all read from a single sample in a study of Tregs in tolerant kidney transplant recipients. Recipients received nonmyeloablative bone marrow transplants from related graft donors, with transient mixed chimerism. Sequencing was performed with immunoSEQ multiplex PCR; in TCRdb, only in-frame clones are kept and a portion is missing. The repertoire shows roughly 14,000 clones; the top ten hold about 25%. The sequencing here drew on CD8+ T cells from blood (PBMCs), taken 6 months after the transplant. The receptors shown here come from a human patient who received a combined kidney and bone marrow transplant. Part of the T cell pool may stem from the graft donor.

In the case of this clone: The CDR3 extends 3 residues past the end of the read, so its final part is completed from the germline J gene. The chain combines TRBV20-1 with TRBJ1-1; 7 positions agree with TRBD1. This CDR3 contains 13 residues. J lost 0 bases, V lost 4 bases, and 2 bases had no gene match. The germline V gene encodes CDR1 DFQATT and CDR2 SNEGSKA (reference sequence). Partial CDR3 DNA: TGCAGTGCTATGACAGGGCTGAACACTGAA. Protein sequence: CSAMTGLNTE. The entire CDR3 protein reads CSAMTGLNTEAFF.

Regarding this clone: The observed sequence ends 3 residues before the CDR3 terminus, with the missing tail filled in from the germline J gene. J is TRBJ2-1 and V is TRBV18; TRBD1 agrees at 8 bases. CDR1 is KGHSH and CDR2 is LQKENI in the germline V gene. Germline trimming cut 5 bases from V and 5 bases from J; bases unmatched to any gene: 14. This CDR3 region has 17 residues. The CDR3 sequence: CASSAGQVGVVNNEQFF. Partial CDR3 DNA: TGTGCCAGCTCAGCGGGACAGGTGGGGGTGGTCAACAATGAG.

As concerns this clone: The sequenced fragment ends 3 residues before the CDR3 boundary, so the rest is inferred from the germline J gene. The chain combines TRBV19 with TRBJ1-1; maybe TRBD1 (6 bases). This CDR3 spans 11 amino acids. V gave up 4 bases and J gave up 6 bases, with 6 bases separating them. Germline-derived CDR1 and CDR2 are LNHDA and SQIVND (reference sequence). The CDR3: CASSTGAEAFF. The CDR3 bases that were read are TGTGCCAGTAGTACAGGGGCTGAA.

For this clone: Read data end 3 residues before the CDR3 end; the end is taken from the germline J gene. The rearrangement links TRBV7-9 to TRBJ2-6; D uncertain. In germline, CDR1 is SEHNR, CDR2 FQNEAQ (reference sequence). This CDR3 region has 11 residues. The CDR3 reads CASSSSDFLTF. The part of the CDR3 DNA that was read is TGTGCCAGCAGCTCCTCTGACTTC. Complete variable domain (other parts from reference TRBV7-9 and TRBJ2-6): DTGVSQNPRHKITKRGQNVTFRCDPISEHNRLYWYRQTLGQGPEFLTYFQNEAQLEKSRLLSDRFSAERPKGSFSTLEIQRTEQGDSAMYLCASSSSDFLTFGAGSRLTVL.

Worth noting for this clone: The CDR3 extends 3 residues past the end of the read, so its final part is completed from the germline J gene. The gene calls are TRBV10-2 and TRBJ2-7; no reliable D call. Germline-derived CDR1 and CDR2 are WSHSY and SAAADI. With 6 bases removed from V and 5 bases from J, the gap between germline ends came to 17 bases. The CDR3 totals 14 residues. Partial CDR3 DNA: TGCGCCAGCAGAGATCCGGGTTCCAGCGACGAG. Translating it yields CASRDPGSSDE. The entire CDR3 protein reads CASRDPGSSDEQYF.

About this clone itself: The observed sequence ends 3 residues before the CDR3 terminus, with the missing tail filled in from the germline J gene. This chain joins TRBV5-1 and TRBJ1-2, with D perhaps TRBD1 (5 bases). V was clipped by 6 bases and J by 3 bases, with 12 bases between them. CDR3 length: 13 amino acids. Germline CDR1 is SGHRS and CDR2 is YFSETQ. The sequenced CDR3 bases are TGCGCCAGCATAGGGGAAGTCGACTATGGC. Encoded protein: CASIGEVDYG. The whole CDR3 sequence is CASIGEVDYGYTF. Filled out from reference TRBV5-1 and TRBJ1-2, the complete variable domain reads KAGVTQTPRYLIKTRGQQVTLSCSPISGHRSVSWYQQTPGQGLQFLFEYFSETQRNKGNFPGRFSGRQFSNSRSEMNVSTLELGDSALYLCASIGEVDYGYTFGSGTRLTVV.

About this clone itself: The read ends 3 residues shy of where the CDR3 ends; the end is completed using the germline J gene. The chain recombines TRBV7-6 with TRBJ2-1, with 10 bases identical to TRBD2. Germline V gives CDR1 SGHVS, CDR2 FNYEAQ. This CDR3 region has 17 residues. Trimming removed 5 bases from V and 1 base from J; junction bases left unmatched: 8. The CDR3 loop is CASSPRFSGRSYNEQFF. Incomplete CDR3 DNA: TGTGCCAGCAGCCCGAGGTTTAGCGGGAGGTCCTACAATGAG.

CDR3 residues: CAIRTPGLRYTGELFF. CDR3 bases read: TGTGCCATCAGGACGCCGGGACTTAGGTACACCGGGGAG. The genes are TRBV10-3 and TRBJ2-2; a possible D gene is TRBD2 (6 bases). From the germline J gene comes the end of the CDR3, since the read stops 3 residues before it. The CDR3 is 16 amino acids. Trimming pared 6 bases from V and 3 bases from J, leaving 17 bases between. Germline V gene lookup returns CDR1 ENHRY and CDR2 SYGVKD.

Note on this clone: Read sequence stops 3 residues before the CDR3 end, and the germline J gene provides the missing end. The chain recombines TRBV7-2 with TRBJ2-1, with D maybe TRBD2 (6 bases). CDR1 and CDR2 (germline): SGHTA, FQGNSA. V was shortened by 1 base and J by 8 bases, with 15 bases between the two germline ends. The CDR3 consists of 15 residues. The CDR3 bases that were read are TGTGCCAGCAGCTTAGTCCCAGGGCGCGGGGATGAG. Encoded protein: CASSLVPGRGDE. The CDR3 as a whole reads CASSLVPGRGDEQFF.

As for this clone: The read ends 3 residues shy of where the CDR3 ends; the end is completed using the germline J gene. The genes are TRBV13 and TRBJ2-7, with TRBD1 matching 10 bases. Germline V gene sequence: CDR1 PRHDT, CDR2 FYEKMQ (reference sequence). The CDR3 loop spans 16 amino acids. The ends lost 5 bases at V and 5 bases at J; junction bases unmatched: 12. CDR3 sequence: CASSPSETGGINEQYF. The sequenced CDR3 bases are TGTGCCAGCAGCCCGTCTGAGACAGGGGGCATCAACGAG.

Comments on this clone: With the read ending 3 residues before the CDR3 end, the germline J gene is used to fill in that end. V and J are TRBV7-9 and TRBJ2-4; unclear D gene. Germline assignment: CDR1 SEHNR and CDR2 FQNEAQ (reference sequence). The CDR3 sequence is 12 residues long. This chain's CDR3 is CASSSHYYGQYF. The part of the CDR3 DNA that was read is TGTGCCAGCAGTTCACATTACTATGGT.

About this clone itself: The read ends 3 residues shy of where the CDR3 ends; the end is completed using the germline J gene. V gene TRBV5-1 combines with J gene TRBJ2-2; a weak D match, TRBD1 (5 bases). Germline V lookup: CDR1 SGHRS, CDR2 YFSETQ. This CDR3 has 17 residues. V was pared by 0 bases and J by 7 bases, with 19 bases between. Partial CDR3 DNA: TGCGCCAGCAGCTTGGCTTTTAATAATTACCAGGGCGGGGAG. This encodes CASSLAFNNYQGGE. In full, the CDR3 is CASSLAFNNYQGGELFF.

Concerning this clone: The read falls 3 residues short of the CDR3 end, and the missing part is taken from the germline J gene. The chain combines TRBV5-5 with TRBJ1-2, with TRBD1 identical over 7 bases. The CDR3 loop spans 14 amino acids. The germline V gene encodes CDR1 SGHKS and CDR2 YYEKEE (reference sequence). V gave up 0 bases and J gave up 4 bases; unmatched junction bases: 3. The CDR3 loop reads CASSLGDSSYGYTF. Incomplete CDR3 DNA: TGTGCCAGCAGCTTGGGGGACAGTTCCTATGGC. The full variable domain, its missing parts supplied by reference TRBV5-5 and TRBJ1-2, is DAGVTQSPTHLIKTRGQQVTLRCSPISGHKSVSWYQQVLGQGPQFIFQYYEKEERGRGNFPDRFSARQFPNYSSELNVNALLLGDSALYLCASSLGDSSYGYTFGSGTRLTVV.

Remarks on this clone: The read ends 3 residues early relative to the CDR3; the germline J gene fills the gap. The chain links TRBV2 to TRBJ1-1, with D uncertain. The CDR3 is 13 amino acids. Trimming took off 8 bases at V and 4 bases at J, with 14 bases between the two ends. Germline values: CDR1 SNHLY, CDR2 FYNNEI. The CDR3 sequence is CASHIKGATEAFF. CDR3 DNA, as far as it was read: TGTGCCAGCCATATAAAAGGTGCCACTGAA.

With respect to this clone: The observed sequence ends 3 residues before the CDR3 terminus, with the missing tail filled in from the germline J gene. The chain combines TRBV10-1 with TRBJ2-5, with D possibly matching TRBD1 (7 bases). This CDR3 has 14 amino acids. Germline V gives CDR1 WNHNN, CDR2 SYGVQD (reference sequence). Trimming removed 2 bases at V and 4 bases at J, with 11 bases between. CDR3 DNA, as far as it was read: TGCGCCAGCAGTGAGAGACAGGGAGGAGAGACC. Translation gives CASSERQGGET. The CDR3 reads in full as CASSERQGGETQYF.

Points on this clone: The sequence runs out 3 residues before the end of the CDR3; the remainder is reconstructed from the germline J gene. The rearrangement joins TRBV6-2 or TRBV6-3 to TRBJ2-7; TRBD1 matches 11 bases. Germline CDR1 MNHEY, CDR2 SVGEGT. After removal of 6 bases from V and 3 bases from J, the junction contained 7 bases not matched to a gene. CDR3 length: 15 amino acids. The CDR3 is CASRLTGTGGYEQYF. The sequenced CDR3 bases are TGTGCCAGCAGATTAACCGGGACAGGGGGCTACGAG.

Notes on this clone: From the germline J gene comes the end of the CDR3, since the read stops 3 residues before it. The chain employs TRBV7-7 and TRBJ2-5; D not resolved. Trimming removed 2 bases at V and 3 bases at J, with 10 bases between. The CDR3 is 14 residues long. Germline lookup yields CDR1 SSHAT and CDR2 FNYEAQ (reference sequence). The CDR3 bases that were read are TGTGCCAGCAGCTTAAACCGCGTGGAAGAGACC. Protein product: CASSLNRVEET. The entire CDR3 protein is CASSLNRVEETQYF.

The CDR3 loop is CAASGGGWTSGTDTQYF. The CDR3 DNA, read in part, is TGTGCCGCCAGCGGTGGGGGATGGACTAGCGGCACAGATACG. The V and J genes are TRBV2 and TRBJ2-3; TRBD2 agrees at 9 bases. The CDR3 end is not reached by the read, which stops 3 residues before it; the germline J gene fills it in. Germline CDR1 and CDR2: SNHLY and FYNNEI. The V segment lost 11 bases and the J segment 1 base; nucleotides outside the gene matches: 16. This CDR3 spans 17 amino acids.

With regard to this clone: The read terminates 3 residues before the CDR3 end, so the remaining end is supplied by the germline J gene. V usage is TRBV11-2 and J usage is TRBJ2-4; TRBD1 matches at 9 bases. This CDR3 region has 14 residues. From germline, CDR1 is SGHAT and CDR2 FQNNGV. The CDR3 sequence: CASSPGQGGYGQYF. Partial CDR3 DNA: TGTGCCAGCAGCCCGGGACAGGGAGGCTATGGT.

Notes on this clone: The CDR3 end falls 3 residues outside the read, so it is completed with the germline J gene. This rearrangement joins TRBV7-9 to TRBJ2-5; a possible D gene is TRBD1 (6 bases). Germline V gene lookup returns CDR1 SEHNR and CDR2 FQNEAQ (reference sequence). This CDR3 has 14 residues. The CDR3 loop reads CASSGHRAEDTQYF. The sequenced CDR3 bases are TGTGCCAGCAGCGGCCACAGGGCCGAGGATACC. Complete variable domain (other parts from reference TRBV7-9 and TRBJ2-5): DTGVSQNPRHKITKRGQNVTFRCDPISEHNRLYWYRQTLGQGPEFLTYFQNEAQLEKSRLLSDRFSAERPKGSFSTLEIQRTEQGDSAMYLCASSGHRAEDTQYFGPGTRLLVL.

Worth noting for this clone: The read finishes 3 residues shy of the CDR3 end, and the germline J gene is used to complete it. The rearrangement links TRBV29-1 to TRBJ2-7; 12 positions agree with TRBD2. The CDR3 runs to 13 residues. Losses at the gene ends were 7 bases for V and 3 bases for J; bases not matched to a gene: 4. The germline gives CDR1 SQVTM, CDR2 ANQGSEA. CDR3 region: CSGMTSGSYEQYF. CDR3 bases read: TGCAGCGGTATGACTAGCGGGAGCTACGAG.

CDR3 DNA (partial): TGTGCCAGCACAGGACTTCCCATATACAATGAG. This codes for CASTGLPIYNE. The CDR3, in full, reads CASTGLPIYNEQFF. The V and J genes are TRBV6-2 or TRBV6-3 and TRBJ2-1, with TRBD2 as a possible D gene (5 bases). The read terminates 3 residues before the CDR3 end, so the remaining end is supplied by the germline J gene. Germline CDR1 MNHEY, CDR2 SVGEGT. This CDR3 is built from 14 residues. Trimming cost V 7 bases and J 4 bases, with 14 bases left between them.

Worth noting for this clone: With the read ending 3 residues before the CDR3 end, the germline J gene is used to fill in that end. This chain links TRBV20-1 with TRBJ2-7; D remains ambiguous. The CDR3 has 11 residues. V was cut by 4 bases and J by 3 bases, with 7 bases left in between. From germline, CDR1 is DFQATT and CDR2 SNEGSKA (reference sequence). The CDR3 bases that were read are TGCAGTGCTACTGTCGGCTACGAG. This translates into CSATVGYE. From start to end, the CDR3 is CSATVGYEQYF.

Note on this clone: The missing CDR3 end, 3 residues past where the read stops, is filled in from the germline J gene. V and J are TRBV13 and TRBJ2-1; 7 bases map to TRBD1. Germline CDR1 is PRHDT and CDR2 is FYEKMQ (reference sequence). The CDR3 runs to 13 residues. V was clipped by 4 bases and J by 6 bases; unmatched bases: 3. The CDR3 region is CASSWGQPNEQFF. The sequenced part of the CDR3 DNA is TGTGCCAGCAGCTGGGGACAGCCCAATGAG.

Comments on this clone: The CDR3 end lies 3 residues beyond the end of the read and is filled in from the germline J gene. J is TRBJ1-5 and V is TRBV19, with a tentative D call TRBD1 (6 bases). The CDR3 has 15 amino acids. The V end was cut by 3 bases, the J end by 0 bases, with 9 bases between. The V gene's germline CDR1 is LNHDA and CDR2 SQIVND (reference sequence). The CDR3 DNA, read in part, is TGTGCCAGTAGTATGAGGACAGATAGCAATCAGCCC. It is translated as CASSMRTDSNQP. The full CDR3 protein is CASSMRTDSNQPQHF. The variable domain in full, completed from reference TRBV19 and TRBJ1-5, reads DGGITQSPKYLFRKEGQNVTLSCEQNLNHDAMYWYRQDPGQGLRLIYYSQIVNDFQKGDIAEGYSVSREKKESFPLTVTSAQKNPTAFYLCASSMRTDSNQPQHFGDGTRLSIL.

Notes on this clone: The read falls 3 residues short of the CDR3 end, and the missing part is taken from the germline J gene. The rearrangement joins TRBV4-2 to TRBJ1-1; D gene unclear. CDR3 length equals 14 residues. Trimming shortened V by 4 bases and J by 4 bases, and 13 bases separated the two germline ends. The germline gives CDR1 LGHNA, CDR2 YNFKEQ. The CDR3 reads CASSPRLKGTEAFF. CDR3 DNA, as far as it was read: TGTGCCAGCAGCCCGAGGCTGAAGGGCACTGAA.